The 25 T cell receptor beta chains presented below share a single source sample, sequenced in a study of blood T cells in healthy people across ages. With a J-beta primer mix and a sample-barcoded 5' primer, a second PCR ran 7 to 11 cycles. Via MiXCR, TCRdb re-called the 5' RACE reads, giving one row per CDR3 protein. The profile covers some 1.4 million distinct CDR3 sequences, with 40% to 50% appearing a single time and 7% to 9.5% taken by the ten largest. The sequenced material came from blood. The receptor source for this set is a woman aged 18-29 years in good health.

In the case of this clonotype: The junction differs from germline at one of its ends, possibly a read error. The genes are TRBV2 and TRBJ2-6; D is possibly TRBD1 or TRBD2 (6 bases each). The CDR3 sequence is 15 residues long. Germline CDR1 is SNHLY and CDR2 is FYNNEI. CDR3: CASSPGFSGANVPTF. The CDR3 DNA sequence: TGTGCCAGCAGTCCCGGGTTCTCGGGGGCCAACGTCCCGACTTTC.

J is TRBJ2-1 and V is TRBV4-1, with D unclear. Germline CDR1 is MGHRA and CDR2 is YSYEKL. The V end was cut by 0 bases, the J end by 6 bases, with 12 bases between. The CDR3 is made up of 15 amino acids. DNA for the CDR3: TGCGCCAGCAGCCAAGATGTGACCGGTGGCAATGAGCAGTTCTTC. Its translation is CASSQDVTGGNEQFF.

The chain has TRBV7-9 and TRBJ1-2, with D perhaps matching TRBD1 (5 bases). Germline loops: CDR1 SEHNR, CDR2 FQNEAQ (reference sequence). The CDR3 covers 15 residues. The germline V and J ends were trimmed by 5 bases and 2 bases, with 15 bases remaining between them. CDR3 in DNA: TGTGCCAGCAGCAACACGACAGTCCCCAACTATGGCTACACCTTC. Translation: CASSNTTVPNYGYTF.

This chain joins TRBV3-1 and TRBJ1-4; D gene ambiguous. The CDR3 has 15 amino acids. Germline V lookup: CDR1 LGHDT, CDR2 YNNKEL (reference sequence). V was cut by 3 bases and J by 0 bases, with 8 bases left in between. CDR3 in amino acids: CASSHNTATNEKLFF. CDR3 nucleotide sequence: TGTGCCAGCAGCCACAACACCGCAACTAATGAAAAACTGTTTTTT. Complete variable domain (other parts from reference TRBV3-1 and TRBJ1-4): DTAVSQTPKYLVTQMGNDKSIKCEQNLGHDTMYWYKQDSKKFLKIMFSYNNKELIINETVPNRFSPKSPDKAHLNLHINSLELGDSAVYFCASSHNTATNEKLFFGSGTQLSVL.

This clonotype was counted a few times. V usage is TRBV20-1 and J usage is TRBJ2-5; the match to TRBD2 covers 10 bases. Per germline, CDR1 DFQATT and CDR2 SNEGSKA (reference sequence). The CDR3 covers 17 residues. Germline trimming cut 1 base from V and 5 bases from J; bases unmatched to any gene: 13. CDR3 coding DNA: TGCAGTGCTAGAGTTAGAGGACTAGCGGTGTTTGAGGAGACCCAGTACTTC. As protein: CSARVRGLAVFEETQYF.

This chain uses TRBV10-3 with TRBJ2-5; the match to TRBD2 covers 7 bases. Germline loops: CDR1 ENHRY, CDR2 SYGVKD. This CDR3 is 14 amino acids long. V trimming: 0 bases; J trimming: 3 bases; junction bases outside the gene matches: 1. CDR3 residues: CAISESGGEETQYF. DNA for the CDR3: TGTGCCATCAGTGAGTCGGGAGGGGAAGAGACCCAGTACTTC.

The CDR3 DNA reads TGCAGTGCTAGAGAGAGACTAGCGGGGGGGATGGTCTACGAGCAGTACTTC. It codes for CSARERLAGGMVYEQYF. The chain recombines TRBV20-1 with TRBJ2-7, with 14 bases fitting TRBD2. V shed 0 bases and J 3 bases; nucleotides not matched to a gene: 7. Germline CDR1 reads DFQATT; CDR2 reads SNEGSKA (reference sequence). The CDR3 consists of 17 residues.

This clonotype was recorded at least ten times. This rearrangement joins TRBV29-1 to TRBJ2-7; the D gene is possibly TRBD2 (5 bases). The germline V gene encodes CDR1 SQVTM and CDR2 ANQGSEA. The V end was cut by 3 bases, the J end by 5 bases, with 11 bases between. The CDR3 loop spans 12 amino acids. The CDR3 loop is CSVDGLGHEQYF. The CDR3 nucleotides are TGCAGCGTTGACGGACTTGGCCACGAGCAGTACTTC.

This clonotype was observed a handful of times. V is TRBV2 and J is TRBJ2-4; D is possibly TRBD1 (6 bases). This CDR3 region has 13 residues. Trimming pared 8 bases from V and 13 bases from J, leaving 21 bases between. Germline V gene data show CDR1 as SNHLY and CDR2 as FYNNEI. In nucleotides, the CDR3 is TGTGCCAGCCGAAGGGACACCAGTGGGGAGCAGTACTTC. It encodes CASRRDTSGEQYF.

Details on this clonotype: An end of the junction differs from the germline gene, which may be a read error. This chain connects TRBV4-1 to TRBJ2-7; no clear D. This CDR3 contains 12 residues. Germline V gives CDR1 MGHRA, CDR2 YSYEKL. The chain's CDR3 is CTSIQDTYEQYF. The CDR3 DNA reads as TGCACCAGCATCCAAGATACTTACGAGCAGTACTTC.

This chain uses TRBV18 with TRBJ2-3; D uncertain. The CDR3 runs 14 residues. CDR1 is KGHSH and CDR2 is LQKENI in the germline V gene. Trimming took off 0 bases at V and 3 bases at J, with 7 bases between the two ends. The CDR3 nucleotides read TGTGCCAGCTCACCACCACGGCAAACAGATACGCAGTATTTT. It is translated as CASSPPRQTDTQYF.

Worth noting for this clonotype: The CDR3 ends on some other residue instead of the conserved phenylalanine or tryptophan, so this is likely a read error. The chain is built from TRBV7-9 and TRBJ1-4; no clear D. Germline CDR1 and CDR2: SEHNR and FQNEAQ (reference sequence). This CDR3 comprises 15 residues. V was pared by 6 bases and J by 11 bases, with 22 bases between. CDR3 nucleotide sequence: TGTGCCAGCAGTCCTGACGGTGGATTAGTCCCCAAACTGTTTTCT. Amino acids: CASSPDGGLVPKLFS.

This clonotype has more than one count but fewer than ten. The chain has TRBV3-1 and TRBJ2-1; 8 bases fit TRBD2. The trim removed 1 base at V and 4 bases at J, leaving 6 bases unmatched. The CDR3 extends over 16 amino acids. Per germline, CDR1 LGHDT and CDR2 YNNKEL (reference sequence). CDR3 amino acids: CASSQGQLAEYNEQFF. The DNA for the CDR3 is TGTGCCAGCAGCCAAGGGCAACTAGCGGAATACAATGAGCAGTTCTTC.

This clonotype has more than one count but fewer than ten. This chain links TRBV6-6 with TRBJ2-1; D call uncertain. The CDR3 is made up of 13 amino acids. The germline V and J ends were trimmed by 5 bases and 8 bases, with 13 bases remaining between them. Germline V lookup: CDR1 MNHNY, CDR2 SVGAGI (reference sequence). CDR3 in DNA: TGTGCCAGCAGTCCAGCCCTAGGTTATGAGCAGTTCTTC. It is translated as CASSPALGYEQFF.

V usage is TRBV4-1 and J usage is TRBJ1-2, with TRBD1 as a possible D gene (5 bases). The CDR3 extends over 16 amino acids. Germline V gene lookup returns CDR1 MGHRA and CDR2 YSYEKL. V lost 3 bases and J lost 3, with 17 bases in between. In DNA form, the CDR3 reads TGCGCCAGCAGCCAGGCCGGGGGGAAAGGTGACTATGGCTACACCTTC. Translated, it gives CASSQAGGKGDYGYTF.

The sample holds a few counts of this clonotype. The chain recombines TRBV21-1 with TRBJ1-1; TRBD1, the table's D call, was not compared with the DNA. TRBV21-1 is listed as a pseudogene. CDR3 length: 15 amino acids. CDR3 bases: TGTGCCAGCAGCACTTGGACAGGGGGGAACACTGAAGCTTTCTTT. Translated: CASSTWTGGNTEAFF.

For the CDR3, the DNA is TGCAGCGTCATCTCGGTAGGGAATTATGAGCAGTTCTTC. It is translated as CSVISVGNYEQFF. The chain has TRBV29-1 and TRBJ2-1; no definite D call. CDR1 is SQVTM, CDR2 ANQGSEA, per germline. V was trimmed by 6 bases and J by 8 bases, leaving 17 bases between them. This CDR3 has 13 residues.

The chain recombines TRBV6-5 with TRBJ2-7; D perhaps matches TRBD1 (6 bases). Germline V gives CDR1 MNHEY, CDR2 SVGAGI. Trimming pared 6 bases from V and 6 bases from J, leaving 15 bases between. This CDR3 has 13 amino acids. The CDR3 nucleotides read TGTGCCAGCAGACCGAGACAGGAAGGCGAGCAGTACGTC. Protein: CASRPRQEGEQYV.

The genes are TRBV19 and TRBJ1-4; 7 bases line up with TRBD1. CDR1 LNHDA and CDR2 SQIVND come from the germline V gene (reference sequence). The J segment lost 5 bases and the V segment lost 5 bases, leaving 8 bases of the junction unmatched. The CDR3 loop spans 15 amino acids. The CDR3 DNA reads TGTGCCAGTAGTGTTCCGGGACAGAGCAATGAAAAACTGTTTTTT. It codes for CASSVPGQSNEKLFF.

The table lists this clonotype with a few counts. The V gene is TRBV21-1, the J gene TRBJ2-7; no DNA check was done on the table's D call, TRBD2. TRBV21-1 is termed a pseudogene. The CDR3 loop spans 16 amino acids. CDR3 amino acids: CASSIQTGTSFYEQYF. The CDR3 nucleotides are TGTGCCAGCAGCATCCAGACCGGGACTTCCTTCTACGAGCAGTACTTC.

This chain uses TRBV13 with TRBJ2-1, with 7 bases lining up with TRBD2. V was pared by 5 bases and J by 3 bases, with 10 bases of the junction left unmatched. The CDR3 spans 16 residues. Germline CDR1 and CDR2: PRHDT and FYEKMQ (reference sequence). DNA of the CDR3: TGTGCCAGCAGCCCGATCACTGGCGGGAGCTACAATGAGCAGTTCTTC. It specifies CASSPITGGSYNEQFF.

This sequence joins TRBV25-1 and TRBJ2-5; 7 nucleotides agree with TRBD1. The trim removed 1 base at V and 1 base at J, leaving 6 bases unmatched. The germline gives CDR1 MGHDK, CDR2 SYGVNS. This CDR3 spans 16 amino acids. The CDR3, as DNA: TGTGCCAGCAGTGAATTCCCTGACAGGGCCCAAGAGACCCAGTACTTC. Translating it yields CASSEFPDRAQETQYF.

This chain joins TRBV6-1 and TRBJ2-2, with 11 bases lining up with TRBD2. Losses at the gene ends were 6 bases for V and 5 bases for J; bases not matched to a gene: 5. From germline, CDR1 is MNHNS and CDR2 SASEGT. This CDR3 has 15 residues. The CDR3 sequence: CASRLLAGVTGELFF. The CDR3 nucleotides read TGTGCCAGCAGACTACTAGCGGGAGTTACCGGGGAGCTGTTTTTT.

This clonotype was counted between two and nine times. The rearrangement links TRBV6-5 to TRBJ2-3, with D hard to call. Trimming stripped 0 bases from V and 4 bases from J, with 14 bases between. CDR1 is MNHEY and CDR2 is SVGAGI in the germline V gene. There are 16 residues in the CDR3. CDR3 sequence reads: CASSYSSWASPDTQYF. CDR3 DNA sequence: TGTGCCAGCAGTTACTCTAGCTGGGCCTCCCCAGATACGCAGTATTTT.

The V gene is TRBV14, the J gene TRBJ1-2, with TRBD1 matching 9 bases. The CDR3 sequence is 15 residues long. J lost 4 bases, V lost 0 bases, and 3 bases had no gene match. Germline V gene data show CDR1 as SGHDN and CDR2 as FVKESK. Here the CDR3 DNA reads TGTGCCAGCAGCCAAGAAATGACAGGGGGCTATGGCTACACCTTC. Translation: CASSQEMTGGYGYTF. The full variable domain, its missing parts supplied by reference TRBV14 and TRBJ1-2, is EAGVTQFPSHSVIEKGQTVTLRCDPISGHDNLYWYRRVMGKEIKFLLHFVKESKQDESGMPNNRFLAERTGGTYSTLKVQPAELEDSGVYFCASSQEMTGGYGYTFGSGTRLTVV.